Detailed here is one T cell receptor (beta chain). It lacks a known antigen. No much larger clone exists at a distance of one base, and base qualities are not known. Each collaborating institution followed its own protocols to collect whole blood in K2EDTA tubes. Collaborator samples were shipped for TCRbeta analysis as frozen whole blood, isolated PBMCs, or DNA extracted from either sample type. V was cut back by 4 bases and J by 2 bases, leaving a gap of 18 bases between them. From cysteine to phenylalanine, the CDR3 is 17 amino acids long. Only CDR3 DNA is held: 51 bases, read in frame from base 1. CDR1 and CDR2 (MDHEN, SYDVKM) derive from the germline V gene. TCRbeta CDR3 regions were amplified from genomic DNA by means of the immunoSEQ Assay, a bias-controlled multiplex PCR. From the authors' description of their analysis: Nucleated cell counts per sample were estimated from amplification of reference gene primers within the assay. To quantify the absolute abundance of each unique TCRbeta CDR3 rearrangement, sequence reads were collapsed and filtered. For each sample, productive Simpson clonality was calculated as the square root of Simpson's diversity index across productive rearrangements. TCRdb carries this immuneACCESS record with in-frame sequences only. Its versions omit some clonotypes, under half of them owing to an unresolved V gene in the studies checked, with the rest unexplained. Clone size and V and J calls were adopted from that table, with D and trimming inferred from the DNA. This sample holds 300,000 to 450,000 clones; around nine tenths were observed only once. The ten largest clones take up over 2.5% of the sample.

These data belong to a study of blood T cell repertoires in COVID-19 (dated by TCRdb to 2019 to 2021). Regarding the research as a whole: Samples covering the acute and convalescent phases of COVID-19 were provided by collaborators in the United States, Italy and Spain. Deeply sampled blood TCRbeta repertoires from subjects exposed to, actively infected with, or recovered from COVID-19 were included in the dataset. Where available, HLA class I and class II types were taken from metadata supplied by the sample provider and were not determined by assay-based typing. The repertoires were made available in a free public database intended to serve as a resource for research on the immune response to SARS-CoV-2. Samples came from the ongoing ImmuneRACE study (first 160 participants) plus 1,254 subjects from 6 global collaborators. A de-identified subject ID, COVID-19 status, age in years and sex were almost always included in the sample metadata. The prospective study material was composed of cDNA or gDNA derived from T cells, B-cell-depleted T cells, or PBMCs.

The full study reports these points: The quantity of clinical and demographic metadata differed by source and by participant and was supplied without curation.

Source material: peripheral blood. The chain is assembled from TRBV28 and TRBJ1-5; the D gene is perhaps TRBD1, from 5 matching bases. The sequence derives from a human donor in a cohort sampled during active COVID-19. The CDR3 sequence is CASSSPRGAQGNQPQHF. In nucleotide form, the sequence is TGTGCCAGCAGTTCTCCCCGTGGGGCGCAGGGCAATCAGCCCCAGCATTTT.